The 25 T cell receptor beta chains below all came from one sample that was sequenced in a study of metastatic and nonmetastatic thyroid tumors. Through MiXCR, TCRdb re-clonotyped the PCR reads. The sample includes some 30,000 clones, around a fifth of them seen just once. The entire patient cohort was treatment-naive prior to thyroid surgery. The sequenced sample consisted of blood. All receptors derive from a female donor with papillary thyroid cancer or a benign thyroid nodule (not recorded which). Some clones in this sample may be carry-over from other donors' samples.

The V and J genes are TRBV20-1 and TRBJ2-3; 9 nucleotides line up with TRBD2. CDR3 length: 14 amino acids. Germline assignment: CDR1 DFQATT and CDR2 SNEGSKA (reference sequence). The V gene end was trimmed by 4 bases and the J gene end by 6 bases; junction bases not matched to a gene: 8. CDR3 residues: CSAISGRGWDTQYF. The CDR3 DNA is TGCAGTGCTATTAGCGGGAGAGGTTGGGATACGCAGTATTTT.

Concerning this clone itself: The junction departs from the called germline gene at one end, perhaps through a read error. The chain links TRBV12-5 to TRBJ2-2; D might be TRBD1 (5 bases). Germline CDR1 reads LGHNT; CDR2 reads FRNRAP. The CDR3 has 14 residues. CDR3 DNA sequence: TGTGCTAGTGGCTTGGACACGTACACCGGGGAGCTGTTTTTT. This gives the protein CASGLDTYTGELFF.

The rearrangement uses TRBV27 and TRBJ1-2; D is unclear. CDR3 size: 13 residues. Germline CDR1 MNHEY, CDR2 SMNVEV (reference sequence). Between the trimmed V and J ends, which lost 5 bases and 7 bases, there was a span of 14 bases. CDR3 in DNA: TGTGCCAGCAGTCCGGGCCGGCTGACTGGCTACACCTTC. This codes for CASSPGRLTGYTF.

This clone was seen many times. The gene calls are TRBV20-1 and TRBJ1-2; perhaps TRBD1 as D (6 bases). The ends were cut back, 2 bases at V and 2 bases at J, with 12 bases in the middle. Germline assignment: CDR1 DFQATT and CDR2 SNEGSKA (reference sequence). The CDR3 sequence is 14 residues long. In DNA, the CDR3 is TGCAGTGCTAGAAGGGGGGAAGGGAACTATGGCTACACCTTC. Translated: CSARRGEGNYGYTF.

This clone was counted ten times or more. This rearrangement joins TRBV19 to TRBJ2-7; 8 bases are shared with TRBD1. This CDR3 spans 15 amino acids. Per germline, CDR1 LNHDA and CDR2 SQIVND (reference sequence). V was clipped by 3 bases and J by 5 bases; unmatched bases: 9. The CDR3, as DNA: TGTGCCAGTAGTATTGCCCAGGACAGGGCCCACGAGCAGTACTTC. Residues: CASSIAQDRAHEQYF.

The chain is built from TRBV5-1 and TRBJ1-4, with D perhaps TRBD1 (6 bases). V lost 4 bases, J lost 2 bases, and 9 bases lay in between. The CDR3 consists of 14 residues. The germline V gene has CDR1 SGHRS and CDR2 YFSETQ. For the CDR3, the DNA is TGCGCCAGCAGCGTGGACAGCACTAATGAAAAACTGTTTTTT. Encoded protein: CASSVDSTNEKLFF.

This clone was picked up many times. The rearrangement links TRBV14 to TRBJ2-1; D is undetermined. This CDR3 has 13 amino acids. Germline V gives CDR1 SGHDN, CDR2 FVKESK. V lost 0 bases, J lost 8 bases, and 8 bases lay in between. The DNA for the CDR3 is TGTGCCAGCAGCCAAGATTGGCGCGATGAGCAGTTCTTC. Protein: CASSQDWRDEQFF.

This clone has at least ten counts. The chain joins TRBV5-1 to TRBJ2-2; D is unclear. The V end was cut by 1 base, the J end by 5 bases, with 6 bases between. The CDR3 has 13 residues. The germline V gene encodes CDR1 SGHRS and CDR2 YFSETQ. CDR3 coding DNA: TGCGCCAGCAGCTTGTCCGCGACCGGGGAGCTGTTTTTT. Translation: CASSLSATGELFF.

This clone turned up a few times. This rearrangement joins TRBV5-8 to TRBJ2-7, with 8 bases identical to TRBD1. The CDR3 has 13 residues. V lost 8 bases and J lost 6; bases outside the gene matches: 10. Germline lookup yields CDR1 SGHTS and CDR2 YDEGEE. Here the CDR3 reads CASGGQGALEQYF. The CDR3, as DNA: TGTGCCAGTGGGGGTCAGGGGGCCCTCGAGCAGTACTTC. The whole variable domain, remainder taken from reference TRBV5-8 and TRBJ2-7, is EAGVTQSPTHLIKTRGQQATLRCSPISGHTSVYWYQQALGLGLQFLLWYDEGEERNRGNFPPRFSGRQFPNYSSELNVNALELEDSALYLCASGGQGALEQYFGPGTRLTVT.

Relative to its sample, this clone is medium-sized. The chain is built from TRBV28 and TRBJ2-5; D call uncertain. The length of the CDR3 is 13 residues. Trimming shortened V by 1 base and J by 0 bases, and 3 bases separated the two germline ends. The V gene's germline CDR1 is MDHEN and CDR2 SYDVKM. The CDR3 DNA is TGTGCCAGCAGTTTATCGTACCAAGAGACCCAGTACTTC. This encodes CASSLSYQETQYF. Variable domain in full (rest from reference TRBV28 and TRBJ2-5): DVKVTQSSRYLVKRTGEKVFLECVQDMDHENMFWYRQDPGLGLRLIYFSYDVKMKEKGDIPEGYSVSREKKERFSLILESASTNQTSMYLCASSLSYQETQYFGPGTRLLVL.

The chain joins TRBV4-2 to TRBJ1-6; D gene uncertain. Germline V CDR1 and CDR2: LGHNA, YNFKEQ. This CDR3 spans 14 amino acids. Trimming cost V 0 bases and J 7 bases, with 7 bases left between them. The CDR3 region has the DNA TGTGCCAGCAGCCAAGATCCCGAGAATTCACCCCTCCACTTT. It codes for CASSQDPENSPLHF.

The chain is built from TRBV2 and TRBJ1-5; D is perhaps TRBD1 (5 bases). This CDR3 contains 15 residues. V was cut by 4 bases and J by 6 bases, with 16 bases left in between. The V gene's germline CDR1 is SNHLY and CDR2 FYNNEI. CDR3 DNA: TGTGCCAGCAGTGTAGGCCAGGGATTTGGTCAGCCCCAGCATTTT. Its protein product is CASSVGQGFGQPQHF.

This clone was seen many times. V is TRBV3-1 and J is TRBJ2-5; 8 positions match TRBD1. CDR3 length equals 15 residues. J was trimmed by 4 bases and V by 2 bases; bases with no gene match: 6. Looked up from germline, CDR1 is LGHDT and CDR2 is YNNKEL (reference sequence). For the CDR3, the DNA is TGTGCCAGCAGCCAACATTCGGGACAGGTAGAGACCCAGTACTTC. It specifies CASSQHSGQVETQYF.

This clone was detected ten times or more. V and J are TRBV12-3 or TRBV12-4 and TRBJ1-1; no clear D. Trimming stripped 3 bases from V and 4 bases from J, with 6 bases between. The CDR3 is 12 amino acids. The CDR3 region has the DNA TGTGCCAGCAGTTTTGCGGCCACTGAAGCTTTCTTT. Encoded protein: CASSFAATEAFF.

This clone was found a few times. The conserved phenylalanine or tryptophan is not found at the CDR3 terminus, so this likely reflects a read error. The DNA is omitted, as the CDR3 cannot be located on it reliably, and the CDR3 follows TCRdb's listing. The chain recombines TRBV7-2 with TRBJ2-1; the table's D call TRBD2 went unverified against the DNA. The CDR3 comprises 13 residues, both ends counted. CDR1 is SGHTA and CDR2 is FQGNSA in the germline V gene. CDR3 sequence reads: CASSPSQGGLGSL.

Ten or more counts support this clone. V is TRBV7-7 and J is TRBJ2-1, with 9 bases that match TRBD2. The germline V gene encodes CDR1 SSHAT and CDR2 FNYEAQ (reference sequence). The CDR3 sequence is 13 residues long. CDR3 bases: TGTGCTAGCGGTAGCGGGAGTGGGAATGAGCAGTTCTTC. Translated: CASGSGSGNEQFF.

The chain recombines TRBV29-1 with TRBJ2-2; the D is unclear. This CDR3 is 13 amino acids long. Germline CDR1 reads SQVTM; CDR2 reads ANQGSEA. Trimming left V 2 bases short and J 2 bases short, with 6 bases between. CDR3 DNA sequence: TGCAGCGTTGAAAACTTTAACACCGGGGAGCTGTTTTTT. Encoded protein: CSVENFNTGELFF.

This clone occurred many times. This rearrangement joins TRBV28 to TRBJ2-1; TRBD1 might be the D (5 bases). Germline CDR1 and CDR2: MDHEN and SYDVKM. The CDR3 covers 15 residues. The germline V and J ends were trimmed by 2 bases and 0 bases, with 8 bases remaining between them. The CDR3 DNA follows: TGTGCCAGCAGTTTAAGGGGTCTCTCCTACAATGAGCAGTTCTTC. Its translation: CASSLRGLSYNEQFF.

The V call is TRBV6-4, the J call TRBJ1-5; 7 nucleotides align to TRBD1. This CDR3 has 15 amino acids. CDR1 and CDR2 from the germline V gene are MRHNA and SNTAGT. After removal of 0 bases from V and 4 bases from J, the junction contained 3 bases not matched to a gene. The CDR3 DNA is TGTGCCAGCAGTGACTCGGCAGGGGGGAATCAGCCCCAGCATTTT. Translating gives CASSDSAGGNQPQHF.

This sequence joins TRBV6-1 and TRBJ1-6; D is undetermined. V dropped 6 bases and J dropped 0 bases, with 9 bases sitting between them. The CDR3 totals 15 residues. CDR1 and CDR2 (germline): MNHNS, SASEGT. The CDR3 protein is CASRPVSSYNSPLHF. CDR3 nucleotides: TGTGCCAGCAGACCTGTTAGCTCCTATAATTCACCCCTCCACTTT.

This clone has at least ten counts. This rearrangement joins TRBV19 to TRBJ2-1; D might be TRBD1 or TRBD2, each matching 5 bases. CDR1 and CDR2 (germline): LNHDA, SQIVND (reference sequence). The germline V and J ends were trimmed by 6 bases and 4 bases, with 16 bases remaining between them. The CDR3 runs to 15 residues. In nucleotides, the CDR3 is TGTGCCAGTAGCCGGGACCCCGGCCCATACAATGAGCAGTTCTTC. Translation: CASSRDPGPYNEQFF.

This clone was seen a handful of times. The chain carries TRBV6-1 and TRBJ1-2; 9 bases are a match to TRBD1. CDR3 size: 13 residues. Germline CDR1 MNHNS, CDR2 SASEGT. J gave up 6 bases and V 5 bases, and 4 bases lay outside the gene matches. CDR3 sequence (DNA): TGTGCCAGCAGTCTCACAGGGGGCGATGGCTACACCTTC. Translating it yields CASSLTGGDGYTF.

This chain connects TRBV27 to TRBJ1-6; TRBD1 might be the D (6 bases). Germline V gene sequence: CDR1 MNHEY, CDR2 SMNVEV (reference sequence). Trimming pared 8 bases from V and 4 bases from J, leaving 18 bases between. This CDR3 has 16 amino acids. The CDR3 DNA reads TGTGCCAGCGGACTTGTAGGGGGACCTTATAATTCACCCCTCCACTTT. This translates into CASGLVGGPYNSPLHF.

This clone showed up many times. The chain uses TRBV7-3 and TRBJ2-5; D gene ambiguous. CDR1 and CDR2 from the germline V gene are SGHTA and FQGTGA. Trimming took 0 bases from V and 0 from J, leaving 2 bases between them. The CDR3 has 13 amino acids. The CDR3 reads CASSLTYQETQYF. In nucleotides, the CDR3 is TGTGCCAGCAGCTTAACCTACCAAGAGACCCAGTACTTC.

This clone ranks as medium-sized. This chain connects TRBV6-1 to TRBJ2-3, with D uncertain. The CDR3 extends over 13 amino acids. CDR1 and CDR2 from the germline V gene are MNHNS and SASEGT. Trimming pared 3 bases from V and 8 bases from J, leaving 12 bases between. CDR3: CASSEGSWGTQYF. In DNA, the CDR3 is TGTGCCAGCAGTGAGGGGTCCTGGGGTACGCAGTATTTT.